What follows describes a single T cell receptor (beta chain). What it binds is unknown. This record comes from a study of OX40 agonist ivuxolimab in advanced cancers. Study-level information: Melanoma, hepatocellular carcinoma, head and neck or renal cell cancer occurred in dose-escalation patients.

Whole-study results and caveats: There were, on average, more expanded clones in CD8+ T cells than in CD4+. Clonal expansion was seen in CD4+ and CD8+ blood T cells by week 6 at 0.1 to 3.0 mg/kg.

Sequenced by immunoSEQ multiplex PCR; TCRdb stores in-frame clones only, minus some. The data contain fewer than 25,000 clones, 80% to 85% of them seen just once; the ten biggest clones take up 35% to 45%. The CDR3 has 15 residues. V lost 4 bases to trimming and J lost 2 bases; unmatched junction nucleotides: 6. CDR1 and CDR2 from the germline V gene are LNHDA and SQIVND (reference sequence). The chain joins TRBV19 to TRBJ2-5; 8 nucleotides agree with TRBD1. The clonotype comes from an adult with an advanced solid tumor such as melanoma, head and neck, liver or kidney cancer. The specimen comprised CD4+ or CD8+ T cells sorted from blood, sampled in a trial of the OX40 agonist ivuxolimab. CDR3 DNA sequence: TGTGCCAGTAGTAAGGACAGGGAAGGTCAAGAGACCCAGTACTTC. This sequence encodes CASSKDREGQETQYF.